The rows below give T cell receptor beta chains drawn from one sample of a study of blood T cells in healthy people across ages. MiXCR, run by TCRdb on the 5' RACE reads, gives a single entry per CDR3 protein. In the table there are around 1,500,000 distinct CDR3 sequences, 28% of which are singletons. The sequencing sample was made of blood. The receptors originated from a woman aged 30 to 39 in good health. CDR3s include the opening cysteine and the closing phenylalanine or tryptophan.

>TRBV3-1|TRBJ2-5|18
CASSQAMESGGYQETQYF
>TRBV6-2/TRBV6-3|TRBJ1-1|15
CASRRTGRKYTEAFF
>TRBV5-1|TRBJ2-7|13
CASRLNRGSEQYF
>TRBV10-3|TRBJ2-1|17
CAISGVERGAGSNEQFF
>TRBV11-1|TRBJ1-6|17
CASSPRSGTGPNSPLHF
>TRBV12-3/TRBV12-4|TRBJ2-7|14
CASSPGQLFYEQYF
>TRBV12-3/TRBV12-4|TRBJ2-7|15
CASGHLQGIVYEQYF
>TRBV9|TRBJ1-2|14
CASSVGVGGNGHTF
>TRBV11-2|TRBJ2-1|15
CASSLAAPGASEQFF
>TRBV20-1|TRBJ1-4|12
CSASDRVEKLFF
>TRBV7-9|TRBJ2-7|15
CASSNFLAGVNEQYF
>TRBV29-1|TRBJ1-2|12
CSVYREGYGYTF
>TRBV7-2|TRBJ1-1|14
CASSTRTLNTEAFF
>TRBV7-8|TRBJ1-1|15
CASSPETGMNTEAFF
>TRBV20-1|TRBJ1-1|12
CSASIPALGAFF
>TRBV4-3|TRBJ2-6|16
CTSSQSRETGANVLTF
>TRBV30|TRBJ2-1|15
CAWTAGTSGNDEQFF
>TRBV11-2|TRBJ2-1|16
CASSLTSDTSYNEQFF
>TRBV29-1|TRBJ2-5|14
CSAPAGGNQETQYF
>TRBV18|TRBJ2-3|14
CASSLLDRTDTQYF
>TRBV15|TRBJ1-2|17
CATSREMRQGPNYGYTF
>TRBV20-1|TRBJ2-7|13
CSARTTGSYEQYF
>TRBV11-2|.|14
CASSFSGGQETQFF
>TRBV12-3/TRBV12-4|TRBJ2-5|12
CASTIGRQTQYF
>TRBV6-5|TRBJ1-5|15
CASSYHRDPNQPQHF
>TRBV10-3|TRBJ1-5|13
CAISETDYQPQHF
>TRBV27|TRBJ2-1|13
CASTVYPYNEQFF
>TRBV5-1|TRBJ2-7|18
CASSSSNTGTGSSYEQYF
>TRBV20-1|TRBJ2-2|16
CIARDLSGGNTGELFF
>TRBV3-1|TRBJ2-5|16
CASSPPGFREGREQYF
>TRBV7-9|TRBJ1-2|16
CASSPDRGYVDYGYTF
>TRBV5-1|TRBJ1-1|14
CASSRGDGNTEAFF
>TRBV10-3|TRBJ2-5|13
CAISTSSQETQYF
>TRBV15|TRBJ2-7|16
CATSREYSLSSYEQYF
>TRBV14|TRBJ2-7|12
CASSQLPYEQYF
>TRBV11-2|TRBJ1-5|15
CASSPRVIGNQPQHF
>TRBV5-5|TRBJ1-1|14
CASSDSNRPFEAFF
>TRBV6-2/TRBV6-3|TRBJ2-7|14
CASQRQGMPYEQYF
>TRBV6-2/TRBV6-3|TRBJ2-7|16
CASSYKRDYRGREQYF
>TRBV5-6|TRBJ2-5|15
CASSPAGGPGETQYF
>TRBV24-1|TRBJ1-5|15
CATSEGTGLHQPQHF
>TRBV10-3|TRBJ2-5|15
CAISRATGGQETQYF
>TRBV7-9|TRBJ2-7|14
CASSSVGARVEQYF
>TRBV2|TRBJ2-1|14
CASKSRLAWYEQFF
>TRBV15|TRBJ1-1|14
CATSRDRGNTEAFF
>TRBV5-1|TRBJ2-7|14
CASSLDRGLGEQYF
>TRBV6-5|TRBJ1-6|17
CASSYPSSKGVNSPLHF
>TRBV12-3/TRBV12-4|TRBJ1-2|13
CASSFQPNYGYTF
>TRBV29-1|TRBJ2-3|13
CSVERGPTDTQYF